Listed below are T cell receptor beta chains from one sample, sequenced in a study of T cell responses to AZD1222 COVID-19 vaccine. Generated by immunoSEQ multiplex PCR, the TCRdb table keeps only in-frame clones and is missing some. Of more than 150,000 clones in the sample, 80% to 95% were seen once. The sequenced sample was peripheral blood, obtained 28 days after the second AZD1222 dose. These receptors originate from an adult who received the AZD1222 COVID-19 vaccine. The conserved cysteine and the conserved F or W are not part of the CDR3 here. A D gene is named only where the DNA matches it firmly.

v_call,d_call,cdr3_aa
TRBV5-1,.,ASSLGPLRTDTQY
TRBV5-4,.,ASSLVFLNEQF
TRBV6-5,.,ASSYWGTMNTEAF
TRBV28,TRBD2,ASSPPSLLAGVPDTQY
TRBV28,.,ASSQTGGGGYT
TRBV9,.,ASSVDPAGTQETQY
TRBV5-5,.,ASSWQRTGANVLT
TRBV5-1,TRBD1,ASSRDRARDYEQY
TRBV9,.,ASSVDRTGVAGNTIY
TRBV28,TRBD1,ASSSEFGRTGATNQPQH
TRBV4-2,.,ASSQVWATNEKLF
TRBV6-5,.,ASSSHRVGYEQY
TRBV2,TRBD2,ASTLAGGPLSEQY
TRBV28,TRBD1,ASRGQGRTIQETQY
TRBV2,.,ASSVGGRVAKNIQY
TRBV19,.,ASTPTGPRVDSPLH
TRBV5-1,TRBD2,ASSLERPGGETQY
TRBV29-1,TRBD1,SVEGQGAWGYT